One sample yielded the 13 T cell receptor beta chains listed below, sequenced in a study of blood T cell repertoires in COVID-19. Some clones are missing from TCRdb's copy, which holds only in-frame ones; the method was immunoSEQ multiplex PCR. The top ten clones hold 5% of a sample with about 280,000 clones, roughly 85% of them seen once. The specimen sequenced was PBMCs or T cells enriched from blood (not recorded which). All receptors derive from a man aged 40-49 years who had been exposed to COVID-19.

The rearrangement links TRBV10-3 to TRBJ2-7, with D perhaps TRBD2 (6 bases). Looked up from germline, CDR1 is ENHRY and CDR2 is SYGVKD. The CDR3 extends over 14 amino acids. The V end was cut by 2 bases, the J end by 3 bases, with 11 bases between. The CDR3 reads CAISEGGKYYEQYF. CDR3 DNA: TGTGCCATCAGTGAGGGCGGGAAATACTACGAGCAGTACTTC.

In DNA form, the CDR3 reads TGTGCCAGCAGCTTCCCCTTTAATCAGCCCCAGCATTTT. Protein: CASSFPFNQPQHF. This rearrangement joins TRBV7-2 to TRBJ1-5; D is ambiguous. From germline, CDR1 is SGHTA and CDR2 FQGNSA. The CDR3 runs to 13 residues. V was shortened by 3 bases and J by 4 bases, with 7 bases between the two germline ends.

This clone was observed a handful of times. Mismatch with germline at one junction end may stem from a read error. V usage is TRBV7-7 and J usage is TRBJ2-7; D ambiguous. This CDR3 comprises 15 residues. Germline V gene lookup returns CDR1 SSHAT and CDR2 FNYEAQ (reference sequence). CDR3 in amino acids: CASSLGPGSSYEQYF. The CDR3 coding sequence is TGTGCTAGCAGCTTAGGGCCAGGTAGCTCCTACGAGCAGTACTTC.

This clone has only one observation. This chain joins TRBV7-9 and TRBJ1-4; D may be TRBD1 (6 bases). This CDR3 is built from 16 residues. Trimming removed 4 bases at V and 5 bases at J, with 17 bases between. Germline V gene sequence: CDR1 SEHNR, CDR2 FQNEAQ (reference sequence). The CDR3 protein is CASSSSLGQTNEKLFF. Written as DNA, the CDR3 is TGTGCCAGCAGCTCCTCCTTGGGACAAACCAATGAAAAACTGTTTTTT. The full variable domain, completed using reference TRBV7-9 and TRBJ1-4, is DTGVSQNPRHKITKRGQNVTFRCDPISEHNRLYWYRQTLGQGPEFLTYFQNEAQLEKSRLLSDRFSAERPKGSFSTLEIQRTEQGDSAMYLCASSSSLGQTNEKLFFGSGTQLSVL.

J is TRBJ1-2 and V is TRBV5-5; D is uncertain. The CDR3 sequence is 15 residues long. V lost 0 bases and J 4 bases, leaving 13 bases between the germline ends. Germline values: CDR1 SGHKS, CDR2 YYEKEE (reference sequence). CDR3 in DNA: TGTGCCAGCAGCTTGGCCGTATCTTCTTCCTATGGCTACACCTTC. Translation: CASSLAVSSSYGYTF. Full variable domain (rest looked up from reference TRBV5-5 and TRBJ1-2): DAGVTQSPTHLIKTRGQQVTLRCSPISGHKSVSWYQQVLGQGPQFIFQYYEKEERGRGNFPDRFSARQFPNYSSELNVNALLLGDSALYLCASSLAVSSSYGYTFGSGTRLTVV.

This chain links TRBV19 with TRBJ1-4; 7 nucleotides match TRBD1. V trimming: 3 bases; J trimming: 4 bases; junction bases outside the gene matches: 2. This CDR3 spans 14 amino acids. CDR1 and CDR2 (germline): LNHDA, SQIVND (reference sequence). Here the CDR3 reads CASSIRDSNEKLFF. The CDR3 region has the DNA TGTGCCAGTAGTATCCGGGACAGTAATGAAAAACTGTTTTTT. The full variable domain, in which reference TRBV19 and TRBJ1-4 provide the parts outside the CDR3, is DGGITQSPKYLFRKEGQNVTLSCEQNLNHDAMYWYRQDPGQGLRLIYYSQIVNDFQKGDIAEGYSVSREKKESFPLTVTSAQKNPTAFYLCASSIRDSNEKLFFGSGTQLSVL.

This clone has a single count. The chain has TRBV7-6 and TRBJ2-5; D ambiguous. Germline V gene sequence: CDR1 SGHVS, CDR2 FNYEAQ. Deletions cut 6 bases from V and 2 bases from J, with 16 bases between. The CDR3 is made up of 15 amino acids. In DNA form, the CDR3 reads TGTGCCAGCAGTTACATTACATCCCAGCAAGAGACCCAGTACTTC. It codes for CASSYITSQQETQYF. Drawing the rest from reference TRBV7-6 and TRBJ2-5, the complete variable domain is GAGVSQSPRYKVTKRGQDVALRCDPISGHVSLYWYRQALGQGPEFLTYFNYEAQQDKSGLPNDRFSAERPEGSISTLTIQRTEQRDSAMYRCASSYITSQQETQYFGPGTRLLVL.

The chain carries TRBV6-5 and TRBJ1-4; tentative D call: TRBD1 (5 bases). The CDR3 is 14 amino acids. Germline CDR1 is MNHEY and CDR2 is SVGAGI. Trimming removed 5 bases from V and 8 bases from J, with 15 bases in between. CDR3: CASSPLNQGEKLFF. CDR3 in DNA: TGTGCCAGCAGTCCCCTTAACCAGGGAGAAAAACTGTTTTTT.

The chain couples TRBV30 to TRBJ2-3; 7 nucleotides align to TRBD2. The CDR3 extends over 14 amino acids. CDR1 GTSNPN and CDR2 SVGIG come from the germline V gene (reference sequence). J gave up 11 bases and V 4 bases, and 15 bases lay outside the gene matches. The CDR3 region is CAWIAGTPGGGQYF. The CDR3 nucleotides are TGTGCCTGGATTGCTGGGACGCCAGGCGGGGGGCAGTATTTT. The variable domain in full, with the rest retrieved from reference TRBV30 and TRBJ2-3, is SQTIHQWPATLVQPVGSPLSLECTVEGTSNPNLYWYRQAAGRGLQLLFYSVGIGQISSEVPQNLSASRPQDRQFILSSKKLLLSDSGFYLCAWIAGTPGGGQYFGPGTRLTVL.

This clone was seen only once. CDR3 coding DNA: TGCGCCAGCAGCTTGGCCCCAGGTGCCCCGGATACGCAGTATTTT. It translates to CASSLAPGAPDTQYF. The chain is built from TRBV5-1 and TRBJ2-3; D call uncertain. This CDR3 contains 15 residues. V was shortened by 0 bases and J by 6 bases, with 14 bases between the two germline ends. From germline, CDR1 is SGHRS and CDR2 YFSETQ.

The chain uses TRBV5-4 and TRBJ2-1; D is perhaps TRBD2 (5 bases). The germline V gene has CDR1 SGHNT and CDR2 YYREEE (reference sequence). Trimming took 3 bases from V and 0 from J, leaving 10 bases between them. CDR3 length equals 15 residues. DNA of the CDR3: TGTGCCAGCAGCTCGCGGGCGAGCTCCTACAATGAGCAGTTCTTC. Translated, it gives CASSSRASSYNEQFF.

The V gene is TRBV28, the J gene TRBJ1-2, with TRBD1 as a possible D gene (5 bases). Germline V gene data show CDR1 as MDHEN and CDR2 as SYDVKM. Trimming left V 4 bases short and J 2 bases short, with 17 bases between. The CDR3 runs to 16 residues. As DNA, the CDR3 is TGTGCCAGCAGTTCCGCTTGGAGGGGTGGGAACTATGGCTACACCTTC. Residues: CASSSAWRGGNYGYTF.

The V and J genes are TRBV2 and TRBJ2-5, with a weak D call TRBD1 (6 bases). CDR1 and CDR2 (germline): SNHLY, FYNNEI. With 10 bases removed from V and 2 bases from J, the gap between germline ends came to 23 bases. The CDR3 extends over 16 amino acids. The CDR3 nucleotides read TGTGCCACCCAAGGGGGATACTATTCCGGGCAAGAGACCCAGTACTTC. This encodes CATQGGYYSGQETQYF.